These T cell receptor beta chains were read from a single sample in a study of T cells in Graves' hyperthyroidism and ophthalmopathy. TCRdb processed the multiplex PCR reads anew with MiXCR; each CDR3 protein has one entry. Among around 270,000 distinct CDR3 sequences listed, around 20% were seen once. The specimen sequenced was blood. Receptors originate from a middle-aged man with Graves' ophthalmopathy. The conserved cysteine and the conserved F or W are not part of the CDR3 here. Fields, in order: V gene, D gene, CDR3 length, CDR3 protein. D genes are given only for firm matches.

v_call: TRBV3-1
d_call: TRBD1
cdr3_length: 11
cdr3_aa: ASLSDRVGGYT

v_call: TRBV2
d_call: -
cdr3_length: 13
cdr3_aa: ASSFGTQRSGELF

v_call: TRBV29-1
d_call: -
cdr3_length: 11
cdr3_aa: SVVGTANGPQH

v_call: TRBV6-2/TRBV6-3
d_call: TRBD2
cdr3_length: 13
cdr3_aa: ASSLGTSDYNEQF

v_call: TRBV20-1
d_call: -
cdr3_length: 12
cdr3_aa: SARVGRVNTEAF

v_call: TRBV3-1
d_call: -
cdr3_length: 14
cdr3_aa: ASSFKSTGFTGELF

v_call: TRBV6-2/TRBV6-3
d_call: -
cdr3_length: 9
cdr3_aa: ASQTPGELF

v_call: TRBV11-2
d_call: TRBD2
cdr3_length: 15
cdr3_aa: ASSLVGGAGGKNIQY

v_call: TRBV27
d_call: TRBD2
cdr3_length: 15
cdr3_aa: ASSLHPGLADTDTQY

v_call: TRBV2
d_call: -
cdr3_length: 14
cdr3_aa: ASTPDRPYSNQPQH

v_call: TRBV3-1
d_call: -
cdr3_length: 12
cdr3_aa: ASSQGGGNQPQH

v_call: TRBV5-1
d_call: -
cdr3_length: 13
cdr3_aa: ASSLGGARLETQY

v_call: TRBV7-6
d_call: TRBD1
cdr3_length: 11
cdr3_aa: ASRATGSSPLH

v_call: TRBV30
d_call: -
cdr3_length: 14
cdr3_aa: AWSPPGRISTDTQY

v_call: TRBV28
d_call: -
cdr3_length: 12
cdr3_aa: ASSLLQSNSPLH

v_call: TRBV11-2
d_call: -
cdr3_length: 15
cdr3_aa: ASSLEPGESSGNTIY

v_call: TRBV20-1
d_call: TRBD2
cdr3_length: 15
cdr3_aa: SASLMAGLAGNYEQY

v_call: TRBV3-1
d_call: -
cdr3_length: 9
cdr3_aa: ASSQDQEQY

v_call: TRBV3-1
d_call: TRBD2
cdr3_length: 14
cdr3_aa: ASRRTSGTNTGELF

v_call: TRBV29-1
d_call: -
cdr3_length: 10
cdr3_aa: SVLATQETQY

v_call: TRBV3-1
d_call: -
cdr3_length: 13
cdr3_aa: ASSQDSRTVYGYT

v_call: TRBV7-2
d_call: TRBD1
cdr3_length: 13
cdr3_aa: ASSASTGEGETQY

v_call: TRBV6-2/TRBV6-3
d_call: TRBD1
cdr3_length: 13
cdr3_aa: ANNTGTGELNEQF

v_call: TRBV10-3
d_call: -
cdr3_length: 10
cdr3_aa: AISDDTYEQY

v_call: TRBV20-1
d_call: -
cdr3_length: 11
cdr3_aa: SAGGQRGNTIY

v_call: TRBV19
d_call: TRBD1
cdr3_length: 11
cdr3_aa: ASSAGTVGTQY

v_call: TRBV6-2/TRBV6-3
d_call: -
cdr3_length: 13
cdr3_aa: ASTYGGSSSYEQY

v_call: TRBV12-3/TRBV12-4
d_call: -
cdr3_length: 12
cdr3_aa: ASSSAGLNSPLH

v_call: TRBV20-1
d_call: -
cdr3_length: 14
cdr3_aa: SARPLGRGVADTQY

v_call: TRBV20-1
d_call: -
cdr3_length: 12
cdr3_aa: SAIEGSSTDTQY

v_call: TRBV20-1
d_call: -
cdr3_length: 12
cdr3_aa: SARGTDGDEKLF

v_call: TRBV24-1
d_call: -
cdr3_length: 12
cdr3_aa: ATSVGDRTGELF

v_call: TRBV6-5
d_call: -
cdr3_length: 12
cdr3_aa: ASSSQGPDQPQR

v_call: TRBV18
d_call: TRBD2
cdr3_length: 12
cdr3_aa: ASSPGEGSYEQY

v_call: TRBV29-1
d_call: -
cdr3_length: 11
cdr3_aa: SARPPGTDTQY

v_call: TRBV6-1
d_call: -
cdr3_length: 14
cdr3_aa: ASSSDVGRGWDTQY

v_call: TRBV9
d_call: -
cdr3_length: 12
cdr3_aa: ASSGHRSGDEQY

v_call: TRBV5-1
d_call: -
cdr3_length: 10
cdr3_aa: ASSLFSFEQF

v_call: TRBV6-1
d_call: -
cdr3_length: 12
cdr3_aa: ASSPGYSGDTQY

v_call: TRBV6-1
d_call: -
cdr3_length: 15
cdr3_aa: ASSSSQTGLAKNIQY

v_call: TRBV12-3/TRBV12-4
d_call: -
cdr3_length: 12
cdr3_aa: ASSRGRNSYEQY

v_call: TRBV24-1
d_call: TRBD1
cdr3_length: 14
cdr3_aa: ATSDSGQFSGNTIY